By share, the clone carrying this T cell receptor (beta chain) counts as medium-sized. Its target is unknown. Measured with immunoSEQ multiplex PCR; TCRdb has only the in-frame clones, and not every one. The sample yields fewer than 40,000 clones, around 67% seen once. The data were obtained in a study of cytotoxic CD8 clonotypes in ibrutinib-treated CLL. Germline V gives CDR1 SGHNT, CDR2 YYREEE (reference sequence). The trim removed 2 bases at V and 10 bases at J, leaving 7 bases unmatched. The CDR3 length is 15 residues. Study results and limitations: Public clonotypes, an uncommon group, contracted or remained stable on treatment.

The chain is built from TRBV5-4 and TRBJ1-4, with 11 bases lining up with TRBD1. The sequencing here drew on PBMCs, taken at disease progression, from a patient treated with ibrutinib. This receptor was taken from a human donor with chronic lymphocytic leukemia. CDR3 loop: CASSFQGQGVGKLFF. The CDR3, as DNA: TGTGCCAGCAGCTTTCAGGGACAGGGGGTGGGAAAACTGTTTTTT.